A selection of T cell receptor beta chains follows, all from one sample in a study of blood T cell repertoires in COVID-19. The data were produced by immunoSEQ multiplex PCR, yet TCRdb's version contains in-frame clones alone and is incomplete. The sample holds over 200,000 clones, 83% seen once. What was sequenced was peripheral blood. Every receptor here comes from a woman in her thirties or forties with active or convalescent COVID-19. Each CDR3 is given with its conserved first and last residue. The D gene is left open where the match is weak. Part of the rows lack a size; the others show once, few, many or a class for expanded clones.

CDR3,DNA,J,V,D,size
CASSLVQINEQFF,TGTGCCAGCAGCTTGGTACAGATTAATGAGCAGTTCTTC,TRBJ2-1,TRBV5-6,-,-
CAGSIAGTYEQYF,TGTGCCGGAAGTATAGCGGGGACCTACGAGCAGTACTTC,TRBJ2-7,TRBV30,TRBD2,-
CASSLSGRGLAGGTGELFF,TGTGCCAGCAGCTTAAGCGGTAGAGGGCTAGCGGGAGGCACCGGGGAGCTGTTTTTT,TRBJ2-2,TRBV7-3,TRBD2,few
CATSRDPGSSGSFTDTQYF,TGTGCCACCAGCAGAGATCCGGGCTCTAGCGGGAGTTTTACAGATACGCAGTATTTT,TRBJ2-3,TRBV15,TRBD2,-
CAISDGQGGEKLFF,TGTGCCATCAGTGATGGGCAGGGAGGTGAAAAACTGTTTTTT,TRBJ1-4,TRBV10-3,-,-
CASNHRWTGASNQPQHF,TGTGCCAGCAATCATCGATGGACAGGGGCTAGCAATCAGCCCCAGCATTTT,TRBJ1-5,TRBV27,TRBD1,-
CASSPGSGANVLTF,TGCGCCAGCAGCCCGGGTTCTGGGGCCAACGTCCTGACTTTC,TRBJ2-6,TRBV4-3,-,-
CASSPETGGNSPLHF,TGTGCCAGCAGCCCCGAGACAGGGGGCAATTCACCCCTCCACTTT,TRBJ1-6,TRBV2,TRBD1,once
CASSIARTGEGETQYF,TGTGCCAGTAGTATAGCTCGGACAGGGGAGGGAGAGACCCAGTACTTC,TRBJ2-5,TRBV19,TRBD1,-
CASSYKAGFSYEQYF,TGTGCCAGCAGTTATAAGGCAGGCTTCTCCTACGAGCAGTACTTC,TRBJ2-7,TRBV6-2/TRBV6-3,-,few
CASYRQCNQPQHF,TGCGCCAGCTATAGACAGTGCAATCAGCCCCAGCATTTT,TRBJ1-5,TRBV4-1,-,-
CASSLGDRGYNEQFF,TGTGCTAGCAGCTTAGGGGACAGGGGATACAATGAGCAGTTCTTC,TRBJ2-1,TRBV7-7,TRBD1,-
CASSQPPTGYNSPLHF,TGTGCCAGCAGCCAGCCTCCGACAGGGTATAATTCACCCCTCCACTTT,TRBJ1-6,TRBV3-1/TRBV3-2,TRBD1,-
CATSSPRGRVAKNIQYF,TGTGCCACCAGCTCCCCCCGAGGGAGGGTAGCCAAAAACATTCAGTACTTC,TRBJ2-4,TRBV15,TRBD2,-
CASSIPRAYGYTF,TGTGCCAGTAGTATACCGAGGGCCTATGGCTACACCTTC,TRBJ1-2,TRBV19,-,-
CASSSPPTGWNGYTF,TGTGCCAGCAGTTCCCCCCCCACGGGTTGGAATGGCTACACCTTC,TRBJ1-2,TRBV28,-,-
CARSLGGFPYNSPLHF,TGTGCCAGAAGCTTGGGAGGTTTTCCCTATAATTCACCCCTCCACTTT,TRBJ1-6,TRBV5-3,-,-
CAWSVAGTDTQYF,TGTGCCTGGAGTGTAGCGGGCACAGATACGCAGTATTTT,TRBJ2-3,TRBV30,-,-
CASSLDIAGVGYEQYF,TGTGCCAGCAGCTTAGATATTGCGGGAGTAGGCTACGAGCAGTACTTC,TRBJ2-7,TRBV11-3,TRBD2,-
CASSPRTGLLYEQYF,TGTGCCAGTAGTCCCCGGACAGGGTTGCTCTACGAGCAGTACTTC,TRBJ2-7,TRBV19,TRBD1,-